This is a list of T cell receptor beta chains from one sample in a study of blood T cell repertoires in COVID-19. Clones were sequenced by immunoSEQ multiplex PCR, and TCRdb holds only the in-frame ones, with some missing. Here the sample spans more than 45,000 clones, roughly 87% being singletons. Sequencing input: peripheral blood. The source of these receptors is an elderly woman with COVID-19, enrolled during active disease. CDR3s include the opening cysteine and the closing phenylalanine or tryptophan. D genes are given only for firm matches. Clone size appears in some rows only: once, few, many, or a class for an expanded clone.

TRBD1,.,TRBJ2-3,TRBV27,TGTGCCAGCAAGGACAGGGCCGGCACAGATACGCAGTATTTT,CASKDRAGTDTQYF
.,.,TRBJ2-1,TRBV7-8,TGTGCCAGCAGCTTAGCTCGGGATAGTCCCTACAATGAGCAGTTCTTC,CASSLARDSPYNEQFF
.,once,TRBJ2-7,TRBV15,TGTGCCACCAGCTCTGGGGGGTTAGGCTACGAGCAGTACTTC,CATSSGGLGYEQYF
.,.,TRBJ2-7,TRBV30,TGTGCCTGGCAGACAGTCGCCGAGCAGTACTTC,CAWQTVAEQYF
TRBD2,.,TRBJ2-1,TRBV30,TGTGCCTGGAGTGCACTCTCAGGACTAGCGGGGGGTAATGAGCAGTTCTTC,CAWSALSGLAGGNEQFF
.,.,TRBJ2-3,TRBV19,TGTGCCAGTAGTATGATGGAGGATACGCAGTATTTT,CASSMMEDTQYF
.,.,TRBJ1-2,TRBV3-1/TRBV3-2,TGTGCCAGCAGCCAAGGAGCAGGTTATGGCTACACCTTC,CASSQGAGYGYTF
.,few,TRBJ1-6,TRBV19,TGTGCCAGTAGGCCATGGACTGATAATTCACCCCTCCACTTT,CASRPWTDNSPLHF
.,.,TRBJ2-7,TRBV7-9,TGTGCCAGCAGCCCAGTCGCGACAGGAAGATACGAGCAGTACTTC,CASSPVATGRYEQYF
TRBD1,.,TRBJ2-1,TRBV25-1,TGTGCCAGCAGCGAAGGGATGAGACAGGGGGTTCACAATGAGCAGTTCTTC,CASSEGMRQGVHNEQFF
TRBD2,.,TRBJ2-5,TRBV7-2,TGTGCCAGCAGCTCGAACGGGGGGGAGGTCGGGACCCAGTACTTC,CASSSNGGEVGTQYF
TRBD1,.,TRBJ1-5,TRBV6-6,TGTGCCAGCAGTCCACGGGGTACCGGGACAGAAGGACCCAATCAGCCCCAGCATTTT,CASSPRGTGTEGPNQPQHF
TRBD1,.,TRBJ2-5,TRBV19,TGTGCCAGTAGTACACAGGGGAATCGAGAGACCCAGTACTTC,CASSTQGNRETQYF
TRBD2,.,TRBJ2-5,TRBV19,TGTGCCAGTAGTATACCCAGGACTAGCGGGGAAGAGACCCAGTACTTC,CASSIPRTSGEETQYF
TRBD1,.,TRBJ2-3,TRBV29-1,TGCAGCGGACAGTGGGGACAGAGAACAGATTTT,CSGQWGQRTDF
.,.,TRBJ2-5,TRBV9,TGTGCCAGCAGCGTAGAGGCGGGGCAGACCCAGTACTTC,CASSVEAGQTQYF
.,.,TRBJ2-1,TRBV12-3/TRBV12-4,TGTGCCAGCAGTAACCTCAATGGAGATGAGCAGTTCTTC,CASSNLNGDEQFF
TRBD1,.,TRBJ1-5,TRBV2,TGTGCCAGCAGTAGAGACAGGGCTGGTCAGCCCCAGCATTTT,CASSRDRAGQPQHF
TRBD1,.,TRBJ1-2,TRBV4-2,TGTGCCAGCAGCCAACAGACAGGGTCTACCTATGGCTACACCTTC,CASSQQTGSTYGYTF
.,.,TRBJ1-1,TRBV5-1,TGCGCCAGCAGCGTACGCATGACAGGGAACACTGAAGCTTTCTTT,CASSVRMTGNTEAFF